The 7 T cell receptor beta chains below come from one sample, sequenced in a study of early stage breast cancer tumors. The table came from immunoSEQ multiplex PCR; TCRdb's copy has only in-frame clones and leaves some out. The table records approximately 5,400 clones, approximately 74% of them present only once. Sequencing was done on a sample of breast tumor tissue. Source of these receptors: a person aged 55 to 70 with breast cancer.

The CDR3 nucleotides read TGTGCCAGCAGTTGGGGTGACCCCGGGGAGCTGTTTTTT. It encodes CASSWGDPGELFF. The chain uses TRBV2 and TRBJ2-2; D is ambiguous. The CDR3 extends over 13 amino acids. V dropped 5 bases and J dropped 6 bases, with 10 bases sitting between them. Germline V gene data show CDR1 as SNHLY and CDR2 as FYNNEI.

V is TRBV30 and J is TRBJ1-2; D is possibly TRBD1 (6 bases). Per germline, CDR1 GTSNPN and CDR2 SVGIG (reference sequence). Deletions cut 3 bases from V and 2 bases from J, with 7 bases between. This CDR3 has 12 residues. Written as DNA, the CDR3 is TGTGCCTGGAGCAGGGGAAACTATGGCTACACCTTC. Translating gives CAWSRGNYGYTF.

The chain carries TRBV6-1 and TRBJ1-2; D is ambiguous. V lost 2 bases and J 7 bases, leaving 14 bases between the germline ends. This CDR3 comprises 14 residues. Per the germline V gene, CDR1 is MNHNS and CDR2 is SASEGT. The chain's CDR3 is CASSEPWIQRGYTF. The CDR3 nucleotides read TGTGCCAGCAGTGAACCATGGATACAGCGTGGCTACACCTTC.

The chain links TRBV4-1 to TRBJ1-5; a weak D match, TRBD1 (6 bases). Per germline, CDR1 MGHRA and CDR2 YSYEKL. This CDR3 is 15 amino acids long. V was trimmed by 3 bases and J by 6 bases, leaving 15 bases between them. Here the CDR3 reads CASSQAGTRSQPQHF. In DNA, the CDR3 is TGCGCCAGCAGCCAGGCCGGGACAAGAAGTCAGCCCCAGCATTTT.

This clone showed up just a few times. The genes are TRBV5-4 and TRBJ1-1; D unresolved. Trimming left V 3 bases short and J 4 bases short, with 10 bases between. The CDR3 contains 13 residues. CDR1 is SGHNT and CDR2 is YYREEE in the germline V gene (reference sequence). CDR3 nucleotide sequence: TGTGCCAGCAGCTCGAACACGGGCACTGAAGCTTTCTTT. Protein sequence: CASSSNTGTEAFF.

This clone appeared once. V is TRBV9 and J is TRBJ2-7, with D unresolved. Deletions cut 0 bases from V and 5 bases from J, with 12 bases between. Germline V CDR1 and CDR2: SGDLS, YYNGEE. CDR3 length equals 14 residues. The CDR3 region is CASSVGGFFDEQYF. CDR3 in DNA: TGTGCCAGCAGCGTAGGGGGTTTTTTCGACGAGCAGTACTTC.

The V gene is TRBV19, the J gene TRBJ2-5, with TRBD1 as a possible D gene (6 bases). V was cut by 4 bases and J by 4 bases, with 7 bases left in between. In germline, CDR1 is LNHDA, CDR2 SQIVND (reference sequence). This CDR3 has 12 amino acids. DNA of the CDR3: TGTGCCAGTAGTACGACAGGAGAGACCCAGTACTTC. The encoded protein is CASSTTGETQYF.